A selection of T cell receptor beta chains follows, all from one sample in a study of CXCR3-negative and CXCR3-positive naive CD8 T cells. Reprocessing the 5' RACE reads, TCRdb reports a single entry for every CDR3 protein and omits DNA. With 130,000 or so distinct CDR3 sequences in the sample, the ten largest clones hold approximately 0.29%. Sequenced input: naive CXCR3- CD8+ T cells from blood. These TCRs come from a human donor in good health. Some clones in this sample may be carry-over from other donors' samples. The CDR3 runs from the conserved cysteine through the conserved F or W.

>TRBJ2-7|TRBV2
CASSLPTLGGQVSYEQYF
>TRBJ1-2|TRBV7-9
CASSFGQTNYGYTF
>TRBJ2-1|TRBV12-3/TRBV12-4
CASRPPRQNEQFF
>TRBJ2-7|TRBV4-2
CASSQGTGQPYEQYF
>TRBJ2-7|TRBV4-1
CASSQGVQSYERYF
>TRBJ1-5|TRBV6-2/TRBV6-3
CASSYGTGGNQPQHF
>TRBJ2-3|TRBV7-2
CASSFIGGATDTQYF
>TRBJ2-7|TRBV27
CASSSGGRISYEQYF
>TRBJ1-1|TRBV11-1
CASSWPGANTEAFF
>TRBJ2-7|TRBV29-1
CSVEDGRASYEQYF
>TRBJ2-5|TRBV27
CASSYLEGSRVETQYF
>TRBJ2-1|TRBV20-1
CSAIAGGPSYNEQFF
>TRBJ2-7|TRBV29-1
CSVAGGQTYEQYF
>TRBJ2-3|TRBV10-1
CASSEGATTSTDTQYF